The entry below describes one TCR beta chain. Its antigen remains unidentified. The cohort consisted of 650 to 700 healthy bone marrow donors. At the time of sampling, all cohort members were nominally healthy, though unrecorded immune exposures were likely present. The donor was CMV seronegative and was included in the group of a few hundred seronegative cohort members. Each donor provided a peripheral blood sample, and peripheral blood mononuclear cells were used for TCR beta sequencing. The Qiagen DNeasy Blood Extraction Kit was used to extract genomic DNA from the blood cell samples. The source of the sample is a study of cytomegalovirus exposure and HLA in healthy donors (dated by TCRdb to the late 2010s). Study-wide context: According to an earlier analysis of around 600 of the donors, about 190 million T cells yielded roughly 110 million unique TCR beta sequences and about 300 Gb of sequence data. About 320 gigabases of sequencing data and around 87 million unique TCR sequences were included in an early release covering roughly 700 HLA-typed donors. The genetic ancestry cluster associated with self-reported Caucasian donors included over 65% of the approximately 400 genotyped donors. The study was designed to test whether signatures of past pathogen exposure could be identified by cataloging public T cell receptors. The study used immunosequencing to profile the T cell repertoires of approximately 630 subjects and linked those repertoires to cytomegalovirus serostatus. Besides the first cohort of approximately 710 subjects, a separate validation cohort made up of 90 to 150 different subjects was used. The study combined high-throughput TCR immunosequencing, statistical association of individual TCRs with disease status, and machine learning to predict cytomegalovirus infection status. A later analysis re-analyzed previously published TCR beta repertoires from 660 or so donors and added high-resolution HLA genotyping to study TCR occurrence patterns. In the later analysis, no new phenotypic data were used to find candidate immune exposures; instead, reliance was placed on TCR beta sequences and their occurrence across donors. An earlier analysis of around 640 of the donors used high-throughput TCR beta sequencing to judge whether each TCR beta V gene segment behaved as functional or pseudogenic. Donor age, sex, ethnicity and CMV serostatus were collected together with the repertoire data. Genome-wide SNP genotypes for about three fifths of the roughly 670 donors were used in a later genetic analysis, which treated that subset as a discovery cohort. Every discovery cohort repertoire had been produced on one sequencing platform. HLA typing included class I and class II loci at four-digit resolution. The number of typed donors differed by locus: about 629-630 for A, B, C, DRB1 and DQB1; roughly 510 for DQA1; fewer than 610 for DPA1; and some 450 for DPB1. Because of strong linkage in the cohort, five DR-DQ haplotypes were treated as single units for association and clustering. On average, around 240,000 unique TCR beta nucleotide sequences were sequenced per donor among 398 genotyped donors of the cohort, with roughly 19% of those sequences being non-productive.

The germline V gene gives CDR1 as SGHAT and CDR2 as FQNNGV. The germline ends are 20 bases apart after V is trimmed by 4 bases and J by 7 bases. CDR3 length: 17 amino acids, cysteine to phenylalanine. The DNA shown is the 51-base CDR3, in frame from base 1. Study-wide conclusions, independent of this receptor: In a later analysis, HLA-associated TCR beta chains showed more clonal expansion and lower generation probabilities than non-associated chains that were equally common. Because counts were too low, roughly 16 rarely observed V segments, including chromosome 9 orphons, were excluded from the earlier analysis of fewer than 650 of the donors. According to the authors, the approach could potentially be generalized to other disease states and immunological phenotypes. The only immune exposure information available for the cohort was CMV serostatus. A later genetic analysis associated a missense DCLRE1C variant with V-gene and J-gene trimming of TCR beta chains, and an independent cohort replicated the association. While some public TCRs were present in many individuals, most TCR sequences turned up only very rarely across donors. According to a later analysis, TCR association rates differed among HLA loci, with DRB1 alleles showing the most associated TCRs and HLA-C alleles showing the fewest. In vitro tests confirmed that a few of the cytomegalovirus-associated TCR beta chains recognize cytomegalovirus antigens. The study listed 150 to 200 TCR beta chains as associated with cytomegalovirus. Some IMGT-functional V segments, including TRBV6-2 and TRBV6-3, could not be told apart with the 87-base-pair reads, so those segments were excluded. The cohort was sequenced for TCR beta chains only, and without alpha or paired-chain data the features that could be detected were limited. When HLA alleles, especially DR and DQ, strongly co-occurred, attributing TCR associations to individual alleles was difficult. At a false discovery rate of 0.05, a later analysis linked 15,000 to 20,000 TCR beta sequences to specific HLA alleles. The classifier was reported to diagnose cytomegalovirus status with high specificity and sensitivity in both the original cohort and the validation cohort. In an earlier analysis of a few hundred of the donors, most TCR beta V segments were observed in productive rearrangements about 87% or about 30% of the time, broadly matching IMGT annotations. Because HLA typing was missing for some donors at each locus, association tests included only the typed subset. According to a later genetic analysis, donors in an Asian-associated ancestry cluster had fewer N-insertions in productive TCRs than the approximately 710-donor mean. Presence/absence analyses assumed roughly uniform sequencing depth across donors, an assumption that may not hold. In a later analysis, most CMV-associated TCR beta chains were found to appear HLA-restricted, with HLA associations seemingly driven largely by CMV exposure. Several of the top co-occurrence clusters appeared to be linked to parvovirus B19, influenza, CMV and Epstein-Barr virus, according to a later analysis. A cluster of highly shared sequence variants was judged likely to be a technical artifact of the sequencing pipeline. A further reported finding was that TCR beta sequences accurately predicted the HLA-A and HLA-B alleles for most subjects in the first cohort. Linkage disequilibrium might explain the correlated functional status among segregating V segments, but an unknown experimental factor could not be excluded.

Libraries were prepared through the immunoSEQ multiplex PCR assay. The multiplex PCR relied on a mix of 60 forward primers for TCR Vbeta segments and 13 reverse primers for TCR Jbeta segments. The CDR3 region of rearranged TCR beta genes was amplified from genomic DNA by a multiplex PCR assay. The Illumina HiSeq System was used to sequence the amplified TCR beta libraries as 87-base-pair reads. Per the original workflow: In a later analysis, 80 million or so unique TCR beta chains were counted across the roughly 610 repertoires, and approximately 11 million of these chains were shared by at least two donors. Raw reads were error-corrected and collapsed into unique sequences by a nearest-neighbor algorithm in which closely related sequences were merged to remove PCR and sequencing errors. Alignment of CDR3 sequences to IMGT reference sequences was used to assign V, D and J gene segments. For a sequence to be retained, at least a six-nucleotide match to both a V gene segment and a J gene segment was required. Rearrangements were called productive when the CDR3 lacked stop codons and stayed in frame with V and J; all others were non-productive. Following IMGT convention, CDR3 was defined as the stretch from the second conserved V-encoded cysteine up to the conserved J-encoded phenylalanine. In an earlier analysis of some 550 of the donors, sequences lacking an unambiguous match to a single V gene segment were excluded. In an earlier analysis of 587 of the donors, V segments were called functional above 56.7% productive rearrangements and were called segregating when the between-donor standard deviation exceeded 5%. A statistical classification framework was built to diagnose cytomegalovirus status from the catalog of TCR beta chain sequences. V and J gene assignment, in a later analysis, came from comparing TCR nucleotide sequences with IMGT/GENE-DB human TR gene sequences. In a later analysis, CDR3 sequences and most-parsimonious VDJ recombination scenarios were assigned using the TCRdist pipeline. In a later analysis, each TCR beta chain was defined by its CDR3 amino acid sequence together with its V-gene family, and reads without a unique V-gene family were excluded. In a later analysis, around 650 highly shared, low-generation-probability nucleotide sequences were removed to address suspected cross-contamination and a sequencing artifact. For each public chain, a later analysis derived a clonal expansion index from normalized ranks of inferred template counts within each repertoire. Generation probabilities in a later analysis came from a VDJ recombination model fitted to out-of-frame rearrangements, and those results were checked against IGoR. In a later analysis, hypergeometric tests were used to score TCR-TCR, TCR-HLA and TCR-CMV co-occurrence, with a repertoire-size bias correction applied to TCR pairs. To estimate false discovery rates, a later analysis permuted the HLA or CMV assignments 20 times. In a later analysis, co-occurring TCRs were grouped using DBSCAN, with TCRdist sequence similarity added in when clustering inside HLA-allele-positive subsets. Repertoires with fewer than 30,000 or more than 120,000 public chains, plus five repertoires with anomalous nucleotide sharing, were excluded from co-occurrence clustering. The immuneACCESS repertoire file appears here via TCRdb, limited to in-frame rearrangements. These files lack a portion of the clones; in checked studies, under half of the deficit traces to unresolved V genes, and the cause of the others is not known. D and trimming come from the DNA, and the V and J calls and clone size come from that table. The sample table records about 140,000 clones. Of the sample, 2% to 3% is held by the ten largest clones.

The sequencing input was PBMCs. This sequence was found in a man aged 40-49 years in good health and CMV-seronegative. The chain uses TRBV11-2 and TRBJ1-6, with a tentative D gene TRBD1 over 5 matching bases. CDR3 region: CASSSLTDIVGNSPLHF. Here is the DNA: TGTGCCAGCAGCTCTTTGACGGACATAGTGGGGAATTCACCCCTCCACTTT.